Here is one TCR beta chain with its context. The antigen remains undetermined. Both 60 Vbeta primers and 13 Jbeta primers went into the PCR. TCRdb's table, derived via immunoSEQ multiplex PCR, lists solely in-frame clones and lacks some. This table has about 150,000 clones, roughly 80% appearing once. The donors gave bone marrow, and they were healthy. Whereas donors were nominally healthy upon sampling, unrecorded immune exposures were probable. Looked up from germline, CDR1 is SNHLY and CDR2 is FYNNEI. CDR3 length: 14 residues. The V and J ends lost 2 bases and 1 base respectively, with 8 bases between them. These data belong to a study of cytomegalovirus exposure and HLA in healthy donors. Findings and limits, study-wide: What a later analysis reportedly showed was that an Asian-associated ancestry cluster had fewer N-insertions than the roughly 720-donor mean. Among TCR beta chains of equal frequency, HLA-associated ones were more clonally expanded in a later analysis.

The sample taken for sequencing was PBMCs. The chain couples TRBV2 to TRBJ1-2; D is uncertain. The TCR originated in a woman between 40 and 50 years old in good health and CMV-seropositive. As DNA, the CDR3 is TGTGCCAGCAGTGAAAACAGCAATAACTATGGCTACACCTTC. Protein product: CASSENSNNYGYTF.